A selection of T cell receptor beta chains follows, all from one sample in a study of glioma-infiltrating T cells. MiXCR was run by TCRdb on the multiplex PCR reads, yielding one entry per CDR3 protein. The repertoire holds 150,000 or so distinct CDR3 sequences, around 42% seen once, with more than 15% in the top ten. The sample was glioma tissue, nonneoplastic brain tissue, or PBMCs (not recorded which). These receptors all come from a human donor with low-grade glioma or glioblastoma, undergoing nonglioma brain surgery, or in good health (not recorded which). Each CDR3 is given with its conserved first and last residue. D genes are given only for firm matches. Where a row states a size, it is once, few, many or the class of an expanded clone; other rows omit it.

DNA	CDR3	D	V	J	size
TGCAGCGTTGAAGGATTGACAGGCTTCACAGATACGCAGTATTTT	CSVEGLTGFTDTQYF	.	TRBV29-1	TRBJ2-3	.
TGTGCCAGCAGCTTATTTCACGGGGTCGGGACTGAAGCTTTCTTT	CASSLFHGVGTEAFF	.	TRBV7-2	TRBJ1-1	few
TGTGCCAGCAGCTTCAAACTAGCCGGGGAGCTGTTTTTT	CASSFKLAGELFF	.	TRBV5-8	TRBJ2-2	few
TGTGCCAGCAGTTTGGCTAGCGTTTGGCGCGAGCAGTACTTC	CASSLASVWREQYF	.	TRBV28	TRBJ2-7	few
TGTGCCATCAGTGAACCGGGACTAGCGGGAGTCAATGAGCAGTTCTTC	CAISEPGLAGVNEQFF	TRBD2	TRBV10-3	TRBJ2-1	.
TGCATTGCTAAGACAGGGGGCGGCTACGAGCAGTACTTC	CIAKTGGGYEQYF	TRBD1	TRBV20-1	TRBJ2-7	.
TGCGCCAGCAGCCCGATGGGCGAGAACACTGAAGCTTTCTTT	CASSPMGENTEAFF	.	TRBV5-1	TRBJ1-1	few
TGCAGTGCTATTCCCGGGACTAGCTATGAGCAGTTCTTC	CSAIPGTSYEQFF	TRBD2	TRBV20-1	TRBJ2-1	few
TGTGCCAGCAGAAATTCGAGCTCCTACAATGAGCGGTTCTTC	CASRNSSSYNERFF	.	TRBV12-3/TRBV12-4	TRBJ2-1	.
TGTGCCAGCACCGCCCGGACTAGCGTGGAGGGTGAGCAGTTCTTC	CASTARTSVEGEQFF	TRBD2	TRBV6-5	TRBJ2-1	.
TGTGCCAGTAGTATGACCGGGTCCTCCACAGATACGCAGTATTTT	CASSMTGSSTDTQYF	.	TRBV19	TRBJ2-3	few
TGTGCCAGCAGCAGTCGGACTTTCCCTTACTTC	CASSSRTFPYF	.	TRBV5-8	TRBJ2-7	few
TGTGCCATCAGTGCGGACAGGGTTAGAGATACGCAGTATTTT	CAISADRVRDTQYF	TRBD1	TRBV10-3	TRBJ2-3	.
TGTGCCAGCAGCTTAGATCCAGGACTACGCACAGATACGCAGTATTTT	CASSLDPGLRTDTQYF	.	TRBV7-9	TRBJ2-3	.
TGTGCCAGCAGCCAAGGGAGTTTTCAAGAAGCTTTCTTT	CASSQGSFQEAFF	.	TRBV3-1	TRBJ1-1	few
TGTGCCAGCAGTTTGACAGCGTCAAGTTATGGCTACACCTTC	CASSLTASSYGYTF	.	TRBV28	TRBJ1-2	.
TGTGCCAGCGTTAGCGGGGGGAGCGGAAAGACCCAGTACTTC	CASVSGGSGKTQYF	TRBD2	TRBV2	TRBJ2-5	.
TGTGCCATCAGTGAGGTTGGCTACGAGCAGTACTTC	CAISEVGYEQYF	.	TRBV10-3	TRBJ2-7	.
TGCGCCAGCGCCTTAGCGGGAGGGAAGCAGTTCTTC	CASALAGGKQFF	TRBD2	TRBV2	TRBJ2-1	.
TGTGCCAGCAGTTTCGGACATTCCGACGAGCAGTACTTC	CASSFGHSDEQYF	.	TRBV28	TRBJ2-7	.
TGCGCCAGCAGCCAAGAAGGGGCAGCTAATGAAAAACTGTTTTTT	CASSQEGAANEKLFF	.	TRBV4-3	TRBJ1-4	.
TGTGCCAGCAGTTTAGGGGGAGGCTACGAGCAGTACTTC	CASSLGGGYEQYF	.	TRBV27	TRBJ2-7	many
TGTGCCAGCTCACCACCACGGGGACGACCCTACGAGCAGTACTTC	CASSPPRGRPYEQYF	.	TRBV18	TRBJ2-7	.
TGTGCCAGCAGTTTGGTCAGGGGGGTAATTGGCTACACCTTC	CASSLVRGVIGYTF	TRBD1	TRBV28	TRBJ1-2	few
TGTGCCAGCGCCGCCCGCACAGATACGCAGTATTTT	CASAARTDTQYF	.	TRBV7-2	TRBJ2-3	.